This TCR beta chain was recorded in a study of cytomegalovirus exposure and HLA in healthy donors. The PCR had 60 Vbeta and 13 Jbeta primers. TCRdb's copy holds only in-frame clones and misses some; the assay was immunoSEQ multiplex PCR. This table has about 110,000 clones, roughly 70% appearing once. V trimming: 3 bases; J trimming: 6 bases; junction bases outside the gene matches: 5. CDR3 length: 14 amino acids. Germline lookup yields CDR1 WNHNN and CDR2 SYGVQD (reference sequence). The sequence was obtained from a man in his forties or fifties in good health and CMV-seropositive. The rearrangement uses TRBV10-1 and TRBJ2-1, with 7 bases matching TRBD1. The sequencing input was PBMCs. The CDR3 DNA follows: TGCGCCAGCAGTGAAGGGACAGCGACCAATGAGCAGTTCTTC. It yields the protein CASSEGTATNEQFF.